Listed below are T cell receptor beta chains from one sample, sequenced in a study of blood T cell repertoires in COVID-19. Assay used: immunoSEQ multiplex PCR; TCRdb lists only in-frame clones, some missing. The table has 30,000 to 50,000 clones, 75% to 85% seen once. The sample was peripheral blood. These receptors all come from a human donor in a cohort sampled during active COVID-19. The CDR3 runs from the conserved cysteine through the conserved F or W. Each record gives: J gene, V gene, clone size, D gene, CDR3 protein, CDR3 DNA. D genes are given only for firm matches. For some rows the clone size is stated as once, few or many, or as a class when expanded; others skip it.

TRBJ1-6,TRBV14,.,.,CASSQFPKYDRNSPLHF,TGTGCCAGCAGCCAATTCCCCAAATATGATCGGAATTCACCCCTCCACTTT
TRBJ1-1,TRBV29-1,.,.,CSVGTRAMNTEAFF,TGCAGCGTGGGGACTCGCGCCATGAACACTGAAGCTTTCTTT
TRBJ2-3,TRBV10-3,.,.,CAISRPTGSGGNTQYF,TGTGCCATCTCACGTCCCACAGGGTCGGGAGGAAATACGCAGTATTTT
TRBJ2-7,TRBV12-3/TRBV12-4,.,.,CASSYGLYEQYF,TGTGCCAGCAGTTACGGACTCTACGAGCAGTACTTC
TRBJ2-5,TRBV5-5,.,TRBD1,CASSLDLGSDRGKTQYF,TGTGCCAGCAGCTTGGATTTGGGTTCGGACAGGGGAAAGACCCAGTACTTC
TRBJ1-2,TRBV7-9,once,TRBD1,CASSHGMQGAGGYTF,TGTGCCAGCAGCCACGGAATGCAGGGGGCGGGTGGCTACACCTTC
TRBJ2-1,TRBV3-1/TRBV3-2,.,TRBD2,CASSLSGTTYNEQFF,TGTGCCAGCAGCCTTTCTGGGACTACCTACAATGAGCAGTTCTTC
TRBJ1-1,TRBV30,.,TRBD1,CAWIRDSWTEAFF,TGTGCCTGGATCCGGGACAGTTGGACTGAAGCTTTCTTT
TRBJ2-2,TRBV7-9,.,TRBD1,CASRPIGQERNTGELFF,TGTGCCAGCAGACCTATCGGACAGGAAAGGAACACCGGGGAGCTGTTTTTT
TRBJ2-7,TRBV6-5,.,TRBD1,CASRDRGQDEQYF,TGTGCCAGCAGGGACAGGGGACAGGACGAGCAGTACTTC
TRBJ1-1,TRBV19,once,.,CASGEVGTEAFF,TGTGCCAGCGGGGAGGTCGGCACTGAAGCTTTCTTT
TRBJ1-6,TRBV5-1,.,TRBD1,CASRTRTGDNSPLHF,TGCGCCAGCAGGACTAGGACAGGGGATAATTCACCCCTCCACTTT
TRBJ2-2,TRBV12-3/TRBV12-4,.,.,CASSLLGPGELFF,TGTGCCAGCAGTTTACTTGGGCCCGGGGAGCTGTTTTTT